The 20 T cell receptor beta chains below come from one sample, sequenced in a study of cytomegalovirus exposure and HLA in healthy donors. Amplification used 60 Vbeta primers and 13 Jbeta primers. Method: immunoSEQ multiplex PCR; TCRdb's copy keeps in-frame clones and lacks some. This table holds some 180,000 clones, more than 70% found once. Specimen: PBMCs. The receptors come from a girl aged 5 to 17 in good health and CMV-seropositive.

This chain links TRBV5-1 with TRBJ2-5; tentatively, D is TRBD2 (5 bases). V was shortened by 0 bases and J by 5 bases, with 14 bases between the two germline ends. Germline CDR1 and CDR2: SGHRS and YFSETQ. This CDR3 spans 15 amino acids. The CDR3 region is CASSLAGVRGETQYF. As DNA, the CDR3 is TGCGCCAGCAGCTTGGCTGGGGTCAGAGGGGAGACCCAGTACTTC.

The chain employs TRBV27 and TRBJ2-2; TRBD2 agrees at 11 bases. The germline CDR1 and CDR2 sequences are MNHEY and SMNVEV (reference sequence). The length of the CDR3 is 17 residues. V lost 8 bases and J lost 1; bases outside the gene matches: 9. The DNA of the CDR3 is TGTGCCAGCTCCTCGTGGCTAGCGGGAGGGAACACCGGGGAGCTGTTTTTT. Protein product: CASSSWLAGGNTGELFF.

This clone came up a few times. The V and J genes are TRBV30 and TRBJ1-1; 7 bases agree with TRBD1. Germline trimming cut 4 bases from V and 1 base from J; bases unmatched to any gene: 9. Germline CDR1 is GTSNPN and CDR2 is SVGIG (reference sequence). The CDR3 is 15 residues long. CDR3 in amino acids: CAWKGTEAGNTEAFF. The DNA for the CDR3 is TGTGCCTGGAAAGGGACAGAAGCAGGGAACACTGAAGCTTTCTTT. The variable domain in full, completed from reference TRBV30 and TRBJ1-1, reads SQTIHQWPATLVQPVGSPLSLECTVEGTSNPNLYWYRQAAGRGLQLLFYSVGIGQISSEVPQNLSASRPQDRQFILSSKKLLLSDSGFYLCAWKGTEAGNTEAFFGQGTRLTVV.

As for this clone: Germline and junction disagree at one end, which may indicate a read error. The rearrangement links TRBV19 to TRBJ1-2, with 8 bases aligning to TRBD1. This CDR3 region has 15 residues. Germline CDR1 reads LNHDA; CDR2 reads SQIVND (reference sequence). The CDR3 is CASSDARTGNYGCTF. DNA of the CDR3: TGTGCCAGTAGTGACGCACGGACAGGGAACTATGGCTGCACCTTC.

V and J are TRBV7-8 and TRBJ2-7; D is undetermined. Germline V gives CDR1 SGHVS, CDR2 FQNEAQ. CDR3 length: 13 residues. V was cut by 5 bases and J by 6 bases, with 14 bases left in between. CDR3 amino acids: CASSPDFAPEQYF. The DNA for the CDR3 is TGTGCCAGCAGCCCCGACTTCGCCCCCGAGCAGTACTTC.

The chain couples TRBV6-6 to TRBJ2-3, with 11 bases that match TRBD2. Germline assignment: CDR1 MNHNY and CDR2 SVGAGI (reference sequence). The CDR3 is 14 residues long. The V and J ends lost 10 bases and 6 bases, in that order; junction bases with no gene match: 9. The DNA for the CDR3 is TGTGCCACCTATAGCGGGAGGGGGGGCGATACGCAGTATTTT. Amino acid sequence: CATYSGRGGDTQYF.

This clone was found once. The rearrangement uses TRBV6-1 and TRBJ1-4; D is unclear. V lost 4 bases, J lost 6 bases, and 3 bases lay in between. Germline V gene sequence: CDR1 MNHNS, CDR2 SASEGT. This CDR3 contains 11 residues. CDR3 protein: CASSVYEKLFF. CDR3 bases: TGTGCCAGCAGTGTCTATGAAAAACTGTTTTTT.

V usage is TRBV6-1 and J usage is TRBJ1-5; 7 positions match TRBD1. Germline V gene data show CDR1 as MNHNS and CDR2 as SASEGT. V shed 5 bases and J 1 base; nucleotides not matched to a gene: 5. CDR3 size: 15 residues. CDR3 nucleotides: TGTGCCAGCAGTCTTACAGGGGAAAGCAATCAGCCCCAGCATTTT. Translated: CASSLTGESNQPQHF.

This clone was observed once. This chain joins TRBV6-5 and TRBJ2-5, with TRBD2 matching over 8 bases. Per germline, CDR1 MNHEY and CDR2 SVGAGI. The J segment lost 5 bases and the V segment lost 5 bases, leaving 4 bases of the junction unmatched. This CDR3 has 13 residues. CDR3 bases: TGTGCCAGCAGTAAAGCGGGAGCGGAGACCCAGTACTTC. It translates to CASSKAGAETQYF.

The table lists this clone with a few counts. This chain uses TRBV19 with TRBJ2-2, with D tentatively TRBD2 (6 bases). Trimming removed 9 bases at V and 7 bases at J, with 12 bases between. Germline V gene lookup returns CDR1 LNHDA and CDR2 SQIVND (reference sequence). The CDR3 spans 12 residues. The DNA of the CDR3 is TGTGCCAGCGGGAGAAACGGCGGGGAGCTGTTTTTT. It specifies CASGRNGGELFF.

The chain couples TRBV29-1 to TRBJ2-1, with 13 bases fitting TRBD2. This CDR3 is 16 amino acids long. Germline V gives CDR1 SQVTM, CDR2 ANQGSEA. V trimming: 6 bases; J trimming: 9 bases; junction bases outside the gene matches: 14. Here the CDR3 reads CSVTGLAGAVGSEQFF. The CDR3 DNA reads TGCAGCGTGACTGGACTAGCGGGGGCCGTCGGCAGTGAGCAGTTCTTC.

The chain uses TRBV20-1 and TRBJ2-1; no reliable D call. Germline loops: CDR1 DFQATT, CDR2 SNEGSKA (reference sequence). The length of the CDR3 is 10 residues. The V end was cut by 4 bases, the J end by 8 bases, with 6 bases between. The CDR3 nucleotides read TGCAGTGCTAAAACGGATGAGCAGTTCTTC. This gives the protein CSAKTDEQFF.

The genes are TRBV2 and TRBJ2-5, with TRBD1 matching 7 bases. Germline assignment: CDR1 SNHLY and CDR2 FYNNEI. The CDR3 totals 16 residues. With 5 bases clipped from V and 0 bases from J, the junction kept 9 bases outside the gene matches. DNA for the CDR3: TGTGCCAGCAGTCTTGCCGGGACAGTCAACCAAGAGACCCAGTACTTC. As protein: CASSLAGTVNQETQYF.

The gene calls are TRBV7-9 and TRBJ1-1, with TRBD1 matching over 8 bases. The CDR3 has 14 amino acids. V lost 5 bases, J lost 2 bases, and 4 bases stayed unmatched. Germline assignment: CDR1 SEHNR and CDR2 FQNEAQ (reference sequence). DNA of the CDR3: TGTGCCAGCAGCCCACAGGGGGGCAACACTGAAGCTTTCTTT. Translated: CASSPQGGNTEAFF.

CDR3 loop: CASRPRTGPEAFF. The CDR3 nucleotides are TGTGCCAGCAGACCACGAACAGGGCCTGAAGCTTTCTTT. The rearrangement links TRBV7-2 to TRBJ1-1, with D possibly TRBD1 on 6 matching bases. Germline V gives CDR1 SGHTA, CDR2 FQGNSA. CDR3 length equals 13 residues. V was pared by 6 bases and J by 6 bases, with 14 bases between.

This chain links TRBV10-3 with TRBJ2-1, with 10 bases fitting TRBD1. CDR3 length: 17 amino acids. J lost 6 bases, V lost 2 bases, and 10 bases had no gene match. In germline, CDR1 is ENHRY, CDR2 SYGVKD. CDR3 bases: TGTGCCATCAGTGAGCCGCAGACAGGGGGCGCAGTCAATGAGCAGTTCTTC. Its translation is CAISEPQTGGAVNEQFF.

V and J are TRBV10-3 and TRBJ2-7; 8 bases map to TRBD2. There are 14 residues in the CDR3. CDR1 is ENHRY, CDR2 SYGVKD, per germline. The trim removed 6 bases at V and 2 bases at J, leaving 6 bases unmatched. In DNA form, the CDR3 reads TGTGCCATCAGCCAGCGGGAGCAGACCTACGAGCAGTACTTC. It translates to CAISQREQTYEQYF.

This chain connects TRBV18 to TRBJ2-1, with 7 bases that match TRBD2. The junction had 8 bases not matched to a gene; V was cut back by 0 bases and J by 9 bases. CDR3 length equals 15 residues. Germline V gene lookup returns CDR1 KGHSH and CDR2 LQKENI. CDR3 residues: CASSPPWEGRSEQFF. CDR3 nucleotides: TGTGCCAGCTCACCACCGTGGGAGGGCCGGAGTGAGCAGTTCTTC.

The CDR3 DNA follows: TGTGCCTGCTCCCTGGAGATGAACACTGAAGCTTTCTTT. Translating it yields CACSLEMNTEAFF. V and J are TRBV6-1 and TRBJ1-1, with no clear D. Deletions cut 11 bases from V and 0 bases from J, with 13 bases between. The CDR3 sequence is 13 residues long. The V gene's germline CDR1 is MNHNS and CDR2 SASEGT.

V and J are TRBV9 and TRBJ1-2, with D possibly matching TRBD1 (5 bases). The V end was cut by 0 bases, the J end by 3 bases, with 12 bases between. This CDR3 is built from 15 residues. Germline assignment: CDR1 SGDLS and CDR2 YYNGEE. CDR3 region: CASSVDLDSYYGYTF. CDR3 nucleotide sequence: TGTGCCAGCAGCGTAGATCTCGACAGCTACTATGGCTACACCTTC.